Each of the 13 T cell receptor beta chains below was sequenced from the same sample in a study of beta chain features in type 1 diabetes. Broader study findings: Across all four CD4+ subsets, people with type 1 diabetes showed modestly shorter TCRB CDR3s.

Expressed TCRB transcripts were sequenced because the isolated RNA had all been reverse transcribed beforehand. Method: immunoSEQ multiplex PCR; TCRdb's copy keeps in-frame clones and lacks some. The table lists under 850,000 clones, roughly 13% of them singletons. These receptors lack a known antigen. Material for sequencing was naive CD4+ T cells from blood. These receptors all come from a man aged 18 to 30 with type 1 diabetes.

This clone was counted between two and nine times. The J gene is TRBJ1-2, the V gene TRBV14; 8 bases agree with TRBD1. The CDR3 is 15 amino acids. The germline CDR1 and CDR2 sequences are SGHDN and FVKESK. After removal of 0 bases from V and 10 bases from J, the junction contained 10 bases not matched to a gene. The CDR3 is CASSQDRGPGVDYTF. Here the CDR3 DNA reads TGTGCCAGCAGCCAAGACAGGGGGCCAGGAGTCGACTACACCTTC.

In this sample, this clone turned up a few times. V and J are TRBV11-3 and TRBJ2-2, with 8 nucleotides matching TRBD1. Germline loops: CDR1 SGHNT, CDR2 YENEEA. The CDR3 extends over 16 amino acids. J gave up 4 bases and V 1 base, and 5 bases lay outside the gene matches. The CDR3 spells CASSLAGQVLTGELFF. The DNA of the CDR3 is TGTGCCAGCAGCTTAGCGGGACAGGTTCTCACCGGGGAGCTGTTTTTT.

The V and J genes are TRBV7-9 and TRBJ1-5; 8 bases are shared with TRBD1. The CDR3 runs to 12 residues. The germline gives CDR1 SEHNR, CDR2 FQNEAQ (reference sequence). V gave up 6 bases and J gave up 15 bases; unmatched junction bases: 10. The CDR3 loop reads CASSGGQGNLHF. The CDR3 nucleotides are TGTGCCAGCAGTGGAGGACAGGGTAATCTGCATTTT.

This clone was seen a handful of times. The chain has TRBV10-3 and TRBJ2-3; possibly TRBD1 or TRBD2 for D (6 bases each). This CDR3 is 14 amino acids long. Germline CDR1 ENHRY, CDR2 SYGVKD. Trimming removed 10 bases at V and 4 bases at J, with 18 bases between. The CDR3 protein is CATTRGAGADTQYF. The CDR3 coding sequence is TGTGCCACCACGAGGGGGGCAGGCGCAGATACGCAGTATTTT.

This clone came up a few times. The chain joins TRBV30 to TRBJ1-2; 11 nucleotides match TRBD1. The germline V gene has CDR1 GTSNPN and CDR2 SVGIG (reference sequence). The length of the CDR3 is 16 residues. The V segment lost 3 bases and the J segment 7 bases; nucleotides outside the gene matches: 13. CDR3 DNA sequence: TGTGCCTGGAGGGGGACAGGGGGGACGCCTCTCGGTGGCTACACCTTC. Translating it yields CAWRGTGGTPLGGYTF. Together with reference TRBV30 and TRBJ1-2, the CDR3 gives the full variable domain: SQTIHQWPATLVQPVGSPLSLECTVEGTSNPNLYWYRQAAGRGLQLLFYSVGIGQISSEVPQNLSASRPQDRQFILSSKKLLLSDSGFYLCAWRGTGGTPLGGYTFGSGTRLTVV.

This clone was counted a few times. The rearrangement uses TRBV7-9 and TRBJ2-1, with D perhaps TRBD1 or TRBD2 (5 bases each). V lost 4 bases and J 8 bases, leaving 18 bases between the germline ends. Germline-derived CDR1 and CDR2 are SEHNR and FQNEAQ (reference sequence). The CDR3 spans 15 residues. CDR3 nucleotide sequence: TGTGCCAGCAGCTCGAGAGGGGACCCCTTCGATGAGCAGTTCTTC. Translated: CASSSRGDPFDEQFF.

The genes are TRBV5-1 and TRBJ2-2; D is ambiguous. Germline loops: CDR1 SGHRS, CDR2 YFSETQ. The CDR3 runs 13 residues. Trimming removed 4 bases from V and 3 bases from J, with 7 bases in between. In nucleotides, the CDR3 is TGCGCCAGCAGCCAGCAGGACACCGGGGAGCTGTTTTTT. Amino acids: CASSQQDTGELFF.

Worth noting for this clone: Additional DNA sequences in this sample encode the identical CDR3. V and J are TRBV5-1 and TRBJ1-1, with TRBD1 as a possible D gene (6 bases). Germline V CDR1 and CDR2: SGHRS, YFSETQ. V lost 0 bases, J lost 8 bases, and 11 bases lay in between. This CDR3 region has 13 residues. CDR3 sequence reads: CASSLAEGTEAFF. The CDR3 region has the DNA TGCGCCAGCAGCTTGGCCGAGGGGACAGAAGCTTTCTTT.

This clone has just a few counts. The V gene is TRBV11-2, the J gene TRBJ2-3; maybe TRBD1 (5 bases). Germline CDR1 SGHAT, CDR2 FQNNGV. This CDR3 contains 16 residues. The germline V and J ends were trimmed by 0 bases and 0 bases, with 10 bases remaining between them. CDR3 in DNA: TGTGCCAGCAGCTTAGAGGGGCAAAGGAGCACAGATACGCAGTATTTT. This encodes CASSLEGQRSTDTQYF.

V usage is TRBV5-4 and J usage is TRBJ2-1, with D tentatively TRBD1 or TRBD2 (6 bases each). Trimming removed 0 bases at V and 4 bases at J, with 11 bases between. Germline loops: CDR1 SGHNT, CDR2 YYREEE (reference sequence). The CDR3 runs to 15 residues. CDR3 sequence reads: CASSLAGGGYNEQFF. As DNA, the CDR3 is TGTGCCAGCAGCTTGGCCGGGGGCGGATACAATGAGCAGTTCTTC.

The chain joins TRBV2 to TRBJ1-4; 8 bases map to TRBD1. Germline V gene lookup returns CDR1 SNHLY and CDR2 FYNNEI. V lost 1 base and J lost 8; bases outside the gene matches: 3. The CDR3 is 14 amino acids. The CDR3 nucleotides read TGTGCCAGCAGTGAAGAGACAGGGGAGGAAAAACTGTTTTTT. Its translation is CASSEETGEEKLFF.

This clone has more than one count but fewer than ten. The chain uses TRBV2 and TRBJ1-1; D gene uncertain. The CDR3 is 14 residues long. V lost 6 bases and J lost 4, with 15 bases in between. Germline V lookup: CDR1 SNHLY, CDR2 FYNNEI. The CDR3 sequence is CASRAEREVTEAFF. The DNA for the CDR3 is TGTGCCAGCAGGGCGGAGCGGGAGGTCACTGAAGCTTTCTTT.

A few counts support this clone. This chain's CDR3 is CASSLAGQIGAFF. The CDR3 DNA is TGCGCCAGCAGCTTGGCTGGACAGATTGGGGCTTTCTTT. The chain couples TRBV5-1 to TRBJ1-1, with D possibly TRBD1 on 6 matching bases. V was cut by 0 bases and J by 11 bases, with 14 bases left in between. Per germline, CDR1 SGHRS and CDR2 YFSETQ. CDR3 length: 13 residues.